This section outlines one TCR beta chain sequence together with its context. This specimen comes from a study of blood T cell repertoires in COVID-19. Study-level background: T cells, B-cell-depleted T cells, or PBMCs provided the cDNA or gDNA that served as material.

The V and J ends lost 1 base and 1 base respectively, with 10 bases between them. Germline V gene sequence: CDR1 SEHNR, CDR2 FQNEAQ (reference sequence). CDR3 size: 15 residues. Clones were sequenced by immunoSEQ multiplex PCR, and TCRdb holds only the in-frame ones, with some missing. The table has about 330,000 clones, less than 90% seen once. This clonotype was obtained from a woman aged 25 to 39 who had recovered from COVID-19. The source material was PBMCs or T cells enriched from blood (not recorded which). This chain uses TRBV7-9 with TRBJ1-1; D remains ambiguous. CDR3 residues: CASSLVARPNTEAFF. As DNA, the CDR3 is TGTGCCAGCAGCTTAGTGGCCAGGCCGAACACTGAAGCTTTCTTT. The variable domain in full, with the rest retrieved from reference TRBV7-9 and TRBJ1-1, is DTGVSQNPRHKITKRGQNVTFRCDPISEHNRLYWYRQTLGQGPEFLTYFQNEAQLEKSRLLSDRFSAERPKGSFSTLEIQRTEQGDSAMYLCASSLVARPNTEAFFGQGTRLTVV.